Below, 6 T cell receptor beta chains from the same sample are listed, as sequenced in a study of regulatory T cells in long-lasting Graves disease. For TCR beta, libraries came from iRepertoire HTBI primers and Arm-PCR of CDR3 regions. A single record per CDR3 protein comes from TCRdb applying MiXCR to the multiplex PCR reads. This sample has 350,000 to 450,000 distinct CDR3 sequences, with approximately 22% found just once. As for time point: persistent/refractory GD, antithyroid drugs over 5 years with positive TRAb. PBMCs provided the RNA from which the TCR library was made. Sequenced material: peripheral blood mononuclear cells (PBMCs), taken when the disease was refractory, from a patient treated with antithyroid drugs. These receptors all come from a female donor with Graves disease.

At least ten counts were recorded for this clonotype. The J gene is TRBJ1-1, the V gene TRBV7-9; no clear D. The CDR3 consists of 15 residues. Trimming cost V 0 bases and J 3 bases, with 11 bases left between them. Germline V gene lookup returns CDR1 SEHNR and CDR2 FQNEAQ (reference sequence). The CDR3 region is CASSLAGSGDTEAFF. Here the CDR3 DNA reads TGTGCCAGCAGCTTAGCCGGGAGTGGGGACACTGAAGCTTTCTTT.

This clonotype was observed a few times. The chain links TRBV10-3 to TRBJ2-5; TRBD1 might be the D (6 bases). V was shortened by 4 bases and J by 4 bases, with 10 bases between the two germline ends. CDR1 is ENHRY and CDR2 is SYGVKD in the germline V gene. CDR3 size: 13 residues. DNA of the CDR3: TGTGCCATCAGTGGGACAGACGGAGAGACCCAGTACTTC. This sequence encodes CAISGTDGETQYF.

This clonotype was detected many times. The rearrangement uses TRBV2 and TRBJ2-7; D remains unclear. V was shortened by 4 bases and J by 2 bases, with 9 bases between the two germline ends. The CDR3 contains 13 residues. Germline CDR1 SNHLY, CDR2 FYNNEI. The CDR3 region has the DNA TGTGCCAGCAGTGTAAAAGCGCCCTACGAGCAGTACTTC. As protein: CASSVKAPYEQYF.

In its sample, this clonotype was seen many times. CDR3 loop: CASSFAAYSYEQYF. CDR3 nucleotides: TGTGCCAGCAGTTTCGCGGCATACTCCTACGAGCAGTACTTC. This chain uses TRBV27 with TRBJ2-7; no reliable D call. The germline V gene encodes CDR1 MNHEY and CDR2 SMNVEV (reference sequence). The CDR3 has 14 amino acids. Trimming removed 3 bases from V and 0 bases from J, with 9 bases in between.

The chain is built from TRBV5-1 and TRBJ2-1, with 7 bases matching TRBD2. The CDR3 covers 15 residues. Germline-derived CDR1 and CDR2 are SGHRS and YFSETQ. The junction had 12 bases not matched to a gene; V was cut back by 7 bases and J by 5 bases. The CDR3: CASRERGRRDNEQFF. As DNA, the CDR3 is TGCGCCAGCCGAGAGCGGGGCAGGAGAGACAATGAGCAGTTCTTC.

A word on this clonotype: This may be a read error: a much more frequent sequence differs by one nucleotide. J is TRBJ1-1 and V is TRBV13; tentatively, D is TRBD1 (5 bases). The CDR3 runs 14 residues. The germline CDR1 and CDR2 sequences are PRHDT and FYEKMQ (reference sequence). The CDR3 nucleotides are TGTGCCAGCAGCTCACCTCAGGGACGTACTGGAGCTTTCTTT. Protein: CASSSPQGRTGAFF. The full variable domain, with the rest looked up from reference TRBV13 and TRBJ1-1, is AAGVIQSPRHLIKEKRETATLKCYPIPRHDTVYWYQQGPGQDPQFLISFYEKMQSDKGSIPDRFSAQQFSDYHSELNMSSLELGDSALYFCASSSPQGRTGAFFGQGTRLTVV.